This TCR beta chain is from a study of blood T cell repertoires in COVID-19. Study background: COVID-19 samples, acute and convalescent, were from the United States, Italy and Spain. The cDNA or gDNA used as material had been derived from T cells, B-cell-depleted T cells, or PBMCs.

Looked up from germline, CDR1 is DFQATT and CDR2 is SNEGSKA (reference sequence). Losses at the gene ends were 3 bases for V and 1 base for J; bases not matched to a gene: 17. This CDR3 region has 19 residues. The method was immunoSEQ multiplex PCR; TCRdb's version includes in-frame clones alone and lacks a portion of them. The sample shows around 82,000 clones, 75% to 95% of them seen only once. The J gene is TRBJ1-5, the V gene TRBV20-1; the match to TRBD1 covers 8 bases. This clonotype was sampled from a human donor in a cohort sampled during active COVID-19. The sample comprised peripheral blood. The chain's CDR3 is CSASDTMNRGFLSNQPQHF. The CDR3 nucleotides are TGCAGTGCTAGTGACACAATGAACAGGGGGTTTTTGAGCAATCAGCCCCAGCATTTT.